This T cell receptor beta chain was retrieved from a study of PD-L1 blockade in urothelial cancer. The wider study: Dosed intravenously at 1,200 mg every 3 weeks, atezolizumab was initiated by patients at some point between 2014 and 2016. Blood was analyzed 3 weeks (second dose) and 6 weeks after treatment start.

Germline CDR1 reads SGHTA; CDR2 reads FQGNSA. The V gene lost 5 bases and the J gene lost 4 bases, with 14 bases spanning the gap. The CDR3 has 14 amino acids. Time point here: pretreatment peripheral blood. Profiling relied on immunoSEQ multiplex PCR, and the TCRdb table lists in-frame clones only, not all of them. Here the sample spans under 70,000 clones, roughly four fifths being singletons. Sequencing was performed on PBMCs, taken around atezolizumab (anti-PD-L1) treatment. The clonotype was recovered from a man between 70 and 80 years old with urothelial cancer. The V and J genes are TRBV7-2 and TRBJ1-1; maybe TRBD1 (5 bases). The CDR3 nucleotides are TGTGCCAGCAGCCGTAAGGGGTTGGGCACTGAAGCTTTCTTT. Protein: CASSRKGLGTEAFF.